This section outlines one T cell receptor beta chain sequence together with its context. The antigen is not known. This record belongs to a study of cytomegalovirus exposure and HLA in healthy donors. This PCR relied on a set of 60 Vbeta primers and 13 Jbeta primers. Generated by immunoSEQ multiplex PCR, the TCRdb table keeps only in-frame clones and is missing some. The repertoire holds 110,000 to 150,000 clones, with approximately 79% as singletons. Study-level findings and limits: Several of the most significant clusters were apparently associated with common viral pathogens in a later analysis.

CDR1 MNHEY and CDR2 SMNVEV come from the germline V gene (reference sequence). This CDR3 comprises 18 residues. The junction had 12 bases not matched to a gene; V was cut back by 5 bases and J by 2 bases. V usage is TRBV27 and J usage is TRBJ2-6; 7 bases fit TRBD1. The TCR was taken from a man aged 18 to 30 in good health and CMV-seropositive. Sequenced: PBMCs. The CDR3 coding sequence is TGTGCCAGCAGTACAAGAAATACACAGGGGACTGGGGCCAACGTCCTGACTTTC. Translating it yields CASSTRNTQGTGANVLTF.